This T cell receptor (beta chain) was profiled in a study of CD8+CD57+ T cells in acquired aplastic anemia. Overall study context: Sorting CD4+ and CD8+ cells gave DNA averaging roughly 3.5 ug. Healthy donor sequencing depth: 10 million to 10.8 million CD4+, under 12 million CD8+ reads. Study observations and caveats: Comparison of patients with controls identified nearly 30 shared CD8+ CDR3 sequences. Patients and controls had CD8+ Simpson's diversity values that were not significantly distinct.

The template for TCR beta VDJ and CDR3 sequence profiling was genomic DNA. TCRdb re-analysed the reads in MiXCR, keeping a single row per CDR3 protein. The repertoire holds about 80,000 distinct CDR3 sequences, with 40% to 55% as singletons. Per germline, CDR1 SGHVS and CDR2 FQNEAQ. The CDR3 length is 16 residues. Unmatched junction bases numbered 3, after V lost 2 bases and J lost 1 base. Of note for this clonotype: Its specificity is unknown.

The TCR sequence derives from a human donor in good health, serving as a control. Sequenced input: sorted CD4+, CD8+, or CD8+CD57+ T cells (not recorded which) from PBMCs. The chain links TRBV7-8 to TRBJ2-3; 10 bases fit TRBD2. The CDR3 reads CASSLLSGGGTDTQYF. CDR3 nucleotide sequence: TGTGCCAGCAGCTTATTGAGCGGGGGGGGCACAGATACGCAGTATTTT.